This TCR beta chain stems from a study of blood T cells in healthy people across ages. Study-level information: Capture via template switching afforded approximately one barcoded beta molecule per two T cells.

Alongside a J-beta primer mix, a sample-barcoded 5' primer served in a second PCR lasting about 7 to 12 cycles. Each cDNA molecule, via a template-switch adaptor with 12 random nucleotides, was tagged. MiXCR, run by TCRdb on the 5' RACE reads, gives a single entry per CDR3 protein. The sample has 720,000 or so distinct CDR3 sequences, roughly 43% seen once. V shed 7 bases and J shed 2 bases, with 11 bases lying between them. Germline CDR1 ENHRY, CDR2 SYGVKD. CDR3 length: 13 residues. This clonotype was sampled from a man older than 75 in good health. This chain uses TRBV10-3 with TRBJ2-5, with D unresolved. The sequenced sample consisted of blood. The CDR3 sequence is CAITAHLQETQYF. DNA of the CDR3: TGTGCCATCACAGCGCACCTACAAGAGACCCAGTACTTC.